This T cell receptor beta chain derives from a study of glioma-infiltrating T cells after dendritic cell vaccination (dated by TCRdb to about 2016). With regard to the full study: Of the approximately 15 glioblastoma patients in the cohort, all drawn from Phase I and II dendritic cell vaccination trials, 9 were newly diagnosed and 6 had recurrent disease. Each patient was given three intradermal dendritic cell vaccine injections, spaced two weeks apart, in the arm below the axilla. Between 2003 and 2012, the patients were given dendritic cell vaccination pulsed with autologous tumor lysate. The vaccine was prepared from monocyte-derived dendritic cells that were cultured for approximately seven days with IL-4 and GM-CSF and then pulsed overnight with autologous tumor lysate. In glioblastoma patients vaccinated with dendritic cells, deep sequencing of TCR beta CDR3 regions served to measure the amount of tumor-infiltrating lymphocytes and to compare repertoires between tumor and blood. Survival after dendritic cell vaccination was correlated with TCR sequencing metrics, such as TIL content and the overlap between tumor and blood repertoires.

Study-level results and caveats: The cohort was small and heterogeneous, few patients had complete blood and tumor sets, and even fewer had initial-recurrent tumor pairs. TCR clonality showed no direct relationship with survival, which suggests that a diverse polyclonal response may be important. The TCR overlap response model with three groups was called speculative and said to need prospective validation. Longer time to progression and overall survival after dendritic cell vaccination were predicted by higher estimated pretreatment TIL content.

Patients were selected for having adequate residual fresh-frozen tumor tissue and more than two years of available survival data. Although molecular status otherwise differed among the glioblastoma patients, no patient had an isocitrate dehydrogenase mutation. PBMC collection took place before vaccination, two weeks after the third vaccination, and at tumor progression if progression occurred. The Qiagen DNeasy Blood extraction Kit was used for extraction of genomic DNA. V loses 5 bases, J loses 7 bases, and the germline ends lie 8 bases apart. The CDR3 runs 12 amino acids, cysteine and phenylalanine included. Only the CDR3 DNA is retained, 36 bases long and in frame from the first base. Based on the germline V gene, the CDR1 and CDR2 sequences are SGHVS and FNYEAQ. On this clone: Its antigen is still unknown. It has no much larger one-base neighbor in the sample; base qualities were not kept.

Using the immunoSEQ assay, TCRB CDR3 regions were amplified from 2 to 2.5 micrograms of genomic DNA, or from all available DNA when less than that was on hand. Multiplex PCR used 60 forward primers for TCR V beta segments and 13 reverse primers for J beta segments. To estimate the number of reads per starting template, synthetic control templates were added to each sample at limiting dilution. Sequencing produced 87 bp reads on the Illumina HiSeq System. The authors' pipeline ran thus. To remove PCR and sequencing errors, closely related sequences were merged with a nearest neighbor algorithm. TCR overlap was measured as the percentage of unique tumor TCR beta sequences also present in the same patient's peripheral blood. Sourced from immuneACCESS, this table was stored by TCRdb with only in-frame sequences that have V and J called. A share of the clones is absent; for the studies checked, an unresolved V gene accounts for under half, and the remainder has no known explanation. Clone size and V and J calls were adopted from that table, with D and trimming inferred from the DNA. This sample is represented by 85,000 to 95,000 clones; over 75% of them were singletons. Together, the top ten hold 15% to 19% of the sample.

The chain joins TRBV7-6 to TRBJ2-2, with no D gene named confidently. This specimen consisted of blood, obtained before dendritic cell vaccination. This clonotype was sampled from a human donor with glioblastoma. The encoded CDR3 is CASSPRGGELFF. The bases are TGTGCCAGCAGCCCCCGAGGCGGGGAGCTGTTTTTT. Where the CDR3 stops, the reference TRBV7-6 and TRBJ2-2 genes take over; the full variable domain is GAGVSQSPRYKVTKRGQDVALRCDPISGHVSLYWYRQALGQGPEFLTYFNYEAQQDKSGLPNDRFSAERPEGSISTLTIQRTEQRDSAMYRCASSPRGGELFFGEGSRLTVL.